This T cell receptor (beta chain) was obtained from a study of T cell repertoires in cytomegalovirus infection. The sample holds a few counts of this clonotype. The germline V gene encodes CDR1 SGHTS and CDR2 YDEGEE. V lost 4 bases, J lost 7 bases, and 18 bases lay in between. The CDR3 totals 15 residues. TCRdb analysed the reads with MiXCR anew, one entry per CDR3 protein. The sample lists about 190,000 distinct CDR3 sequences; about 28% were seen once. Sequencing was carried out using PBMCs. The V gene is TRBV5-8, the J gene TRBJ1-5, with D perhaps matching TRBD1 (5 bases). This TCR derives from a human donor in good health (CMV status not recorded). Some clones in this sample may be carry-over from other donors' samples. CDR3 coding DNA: TGTGCCAGCAGCCACCGGGACTCCTATGACCAGCCCCAGCATTTT. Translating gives CASSHRDSYDQPQHF.